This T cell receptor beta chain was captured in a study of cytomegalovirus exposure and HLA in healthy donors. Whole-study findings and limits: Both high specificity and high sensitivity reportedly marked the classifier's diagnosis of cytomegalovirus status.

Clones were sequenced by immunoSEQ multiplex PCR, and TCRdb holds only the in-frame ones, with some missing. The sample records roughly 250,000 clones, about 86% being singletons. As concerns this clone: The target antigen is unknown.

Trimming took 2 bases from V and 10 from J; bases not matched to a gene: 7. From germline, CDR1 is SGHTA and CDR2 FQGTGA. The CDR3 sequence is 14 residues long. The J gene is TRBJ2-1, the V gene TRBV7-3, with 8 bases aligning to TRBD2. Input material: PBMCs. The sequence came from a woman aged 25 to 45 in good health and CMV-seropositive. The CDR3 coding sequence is TGTGCCAGCAGCTTAGAGAGGACTAGCAGAGAGCAGTTCTTC. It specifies CASSLERTSREQFF.